The rows below give T cell receptor beta chains drawn from one sample of a study of memory CD4+ T cells and cytomegalovirus serostatus. Generated by immunoSEQ multiplex PCR, the TCRdb table keeps only in-frame clones and is missing some. Among tens of thousands of clones, roughly three quarters were seen once, and the ten largest hold 0.79%. Sequencing was done on a sample of memory CD4+ T cells from blood. These receptors all come from an adult in good health and CMV-seronegative. CDR3s include the opening cysteine and the closing phenylalanine or tryptophan. D genes are given only for firm matches. Clone size is given for some rows only: seen once, a few or many times, or a class if the clone is expanded.

.,TRBV30,TRBJ2-7,TRBD1,CAWSGFTGTGPYEQYF,TGTGCCTGGAGTGGATTTACGGGGACAGGTCCCTACGAGCAGTACTTC
once,TRBV2,TRBJ1-2,.,CASSDGVVNYGYTF,TGTGCCAGCAGTGACGGGGTCGTTAACTATGGCTACACCTTC
.,TRBV9,TRBJ2-5,TRBD2,CASSGGTRGQETQYF,TGTGCCAGCAGCGGGGGGACTAGAGGTCAAGAGACCCAGTACTTC
.,TRBV6-5,TRBJ1-1,.,CASRPLGKNTEAFF,TGTGCCAGCCGACCCCTTGGTAAGAATACTGAAGCTTTCTTT
.,TRBV6-5,TRBJ1-1,.,CASSYSGGRRWSEAFF,TGTGCCAGCAGTTACTCGGGCGGACGGAGGTGGAGTGAAGCTTTCTTT
.,TRBV7-8,TRBJ2-3,.,CASSRGRTADTQYF,TGTGCCAGCAGCCGGGGAAGGACAGCCGATACGCAGTATTTT
.,TRBV20-1,TRBJ1-1,.,CSASSTAEAFF,TGCAGTGCTAGCTCAACAGCGGAAGCTTTCTTT
.,TRBV9,TRBJ2-3,.,CASSVANGETQYF,TGTGCCAGCAGCGTCGCAAACGGGGAGACGCAGTATTTT
.,TRBV7-3,TRBJ1-1,.,CASMGGTEAFF,TGTGCCAGCATGGGGGGCACTGAAGCTTTCTTT
.,TRBV5-1,TRBJ2-7,.,CASSFEGYEQYF,TGCGCCAGCAGCTTCGAGGGATACGAGCAGTACTTC
.,TRBV7-9,TRBJ1-1,TRBD1,CASSARQGGNTEAFF,TGTGCCAGCAGCGCTCGACAGGGGGGAAACACTGAAGCTTTCTTT
.,TRBV27,TRBJ2-3,.,CASSFRPQDTQYF,TGTGCCAGCAGTTTTCGGCCGCAAGATACGCAGTATTTT
.,TRBV21-1,TRBJ1-1,.,CASSKVEQQTPYTEAFF,TGTGCCAGCAGCAAAGTCGAACAACAGACCCCTTACACTGAAGCTTTCTTT
.,TRBV20-1,TRBJ2-5,.,CSARRAETQYF,TGCAGTGCTAGGAGGGCGGAGACCCAGTACTTC
medium-sized,TRBV9,TRBJ1-4,.,CASSPRTATNEKLFF,TGTGCCAGCAGCCCGAGGACGGCAACTAATGAAAAACTGTTTTTT
few,TRBV5-1,TRBJ1-1,.,CASSSTGETNTEAFF,TGCGCCAGCAGCTCCACCGGGGAGACGAACACTGAAGCTTTCTTT
.,TRBV4-2,TRBJ2-5,.,CASSQKQGTQYF,TGTGCCAGCAGCCAAAAACAGGGGACCCAGTACTTC
.,TRBV5-1,TRBJ2-5,TRBD1,CASSSGTEQGTQYF,TGCGCCAGCAGCTCAGGGACAGAGCAGGGGACCCAGTACTTC
.,TRBV7-7,TRBJ2-2,.,CASSPPSGELFF,TGTGCTAGCAGCCCACCGTCGGGGGAGCTGTTTTTT
.,TRBV18,TRBJ2-1,.,CASSPNAFSGAGEQFF,TGTGCCAGCTCACCTAACGCGTTTTCGGGAGCGGGTGAGCAGTTCTTC
.,TRBV28,TRBJ1-2,.,CASSLSEAPNYGYTF,TGTGCCAGCAGTCTCTCCGAAGCCCCTAACTATGGCTACACCTTC
.,TRBV4-3,TRBJ2-5,.,CASSQDISTPVAGETQYF,TGCGCCAGCAGCCAAGATATCTCGACCCCCGTCGCTGGGGAGACCCAGTACTTC
.,TRBV4-1,TRBJ1-2,TRBD1,CASSTGGGPMRGYTF,TGCGCCAGCAGCACAGGGGGCGGACCCATGCGCGGCTACACCTTC
.,TRBV11-2,TRBJ1-1,.,CASSLDTEAFF,TGTGCCAGCAGCTTAGATACTGAAGCTTTCTTT
.,TRBV19,TRBJ1-5,.,CASSIPLQGRFQPQHF,TGTGCCAGTAGTATCCCCTTGCAGGGGCGATTCCAGCCCCAGCATTTT
.,TRBV15,TRBJ2-3,TRBD2,CATSRDGGGASTQYF,TGTGCCACCAGCAGGGACGGCGGGGGGGCTTCTACGCAGTATTTT
.,TRBV2,TRBJ2-2,.,CASSKGVGELFF,TGTGCCAGCAGTAAAGGGGTCGGGGAGCTGTTTTTT
.,TRBV7-3,TRBJ2-7,TRBD1,CASSLTGARYEQYF,TGTGCCAGCAGCCTGACAGGGGCGCGCTACGAGCAGTACTTC
once,TRBV5-1,TRBJ1-2,.,CASSLDVLGGSGRYGYTF,TGCGCCAGCAGCCTGGACGTCTTGGGGGGGAGCGGGCGTTATGGCTACACCTTC
.,TRBV7-2,TRBJ1-2,TRBD1,CASSPPGGGQGILDF,TGTGCCAGCAGCCCTCCGGGGGGGGGACAGGGGATACTAGACTTC
.,TRBV5-1,TRBJ2-7,.,CASSLWEVSYEQYF,TGCGCCAGCAGCTTGTGGGAGGTCTCCTACGAGCAGTACTTC
.,TRBV30,TRBJ2-6,.,CAWSVYYSLSLSGANVLTF,TGTGCCTGGAGTGTATATTACAGTCTGTCCCTCTCTGGGGCCAACGTCCTGACTTTC
.,TRBV5-4,TRBJ1-2,.,CASSPKWGREDYTF,TGTGCCAGCAGCCCGAAATGGGGGAGGGAGGACTACACCTTC
.,TRBV30,TRBJ1-4,.,CAWSWGKGEKLFF,TGTGCCTGGAGTTGGGGGAAAGGTGAAAAACTGTTTTTT
few,TRBV7-2,TRBJ2-2,TRBD2,CASSLGLAKTGELFF,TGTGCCAGCAGTTTAGGACTAGCCAAAACCGGGGAGCTGTTTTTT
.,TRBV5-1,TRBJ2-1,.,CASSPPGVNEQFF,TGCGCCAGCAGCCCGCCGGGGGTTAATGAGCAGTTCTTC
.,TRBV7-2,TRBJ2-1,TRBD1,CASSRQGGNEQFF,TGTGCCAGCAGCCGACAGGGGGGAAATGAGCAGTTCTTC
few,TRBV30,TRBJ1-1,.,CAWMRGRGGAEAFF,TGTGCCTGGATGAGGGGCAGGGGAGGTGCTGAAGCTTTCTTT
.,TRBV4-2,TRBJ2-2,TRBD2,CASSQQRSGGTGELFF,TGTGCCAGCAGCCAACAACGTAGCGGGGGGACCGGGGAGCTGTTTTTT
.,TRBV5-1,TRBJ2-3,TRBD1,CASSSRQGLVDTQYF,TGCGCCAGCAGCTCCCGACAGGGGTTGGTGGATACGCAGTATTTT
few,TRBV11-1,TRBJ1-6,.,CASSLALDGSYNSPLHF,TGTGCCAGCAGCTTAGCGCTGGACGGCTCCTATAATTCACCCCTCCACTTT
.,TRBV11-1,TRBJ2-3,TRBD2,CASSKEPSGGTDTQYF,TGTGCCAGCAGCAAAGAACCTAGCGGAGGCACAGATACGCAGTATTTT
.,TRBV2,TRBJ2-1,.,CASSGEPDNEQFF,TGTGCCAGCTCTGGGGAGCCAGACAATGAGCAGTTCTTC
.,TRBV11-2,TRBJ1-2,.,CASSGAGFEGYTF,TGTGCCAGCAGCGGAGCTGGGTTTGAGGGCTACACCTTC
.,TRBV5-1,TRBJ1-4,.,CASSLAAATNEKLFF,TGCGCCAGCAGCTTGGCGGCTGCAACTAATGAAAAACTGTTTTTT
few,TRBV5-4,TRBJ2-1,.,CASSLGGGHNNEQFF,TGTGCCAGCAGCTTGGGGGGGGGCCATAACAATGAGCAGTTCTTC
.,TRBV30,TRBJ2-1,.,CAWRRNNEQFF,TGTGCCTGGAGACGAAACAATGAGCAGTTCTTC
.,TRBV6-6,TRBJ1-3,.,CASAVAASGNTIYF,TGTGCCAGTGCTGTGGCCGCCTCTGGAAACACCATATATTTT
.,TRBV6-5,TRBJ1-1,.,CASSYSGGTEAFF,TGTGCCAGCAGTTACTCTGGGGGCACTGAAGCTTTCTTT
.,TRBV10-2,TRBJ2-3,.,CASRNTDTQYF,TGCGCCAGCAGAAACACAGATACGCAGTATTTT